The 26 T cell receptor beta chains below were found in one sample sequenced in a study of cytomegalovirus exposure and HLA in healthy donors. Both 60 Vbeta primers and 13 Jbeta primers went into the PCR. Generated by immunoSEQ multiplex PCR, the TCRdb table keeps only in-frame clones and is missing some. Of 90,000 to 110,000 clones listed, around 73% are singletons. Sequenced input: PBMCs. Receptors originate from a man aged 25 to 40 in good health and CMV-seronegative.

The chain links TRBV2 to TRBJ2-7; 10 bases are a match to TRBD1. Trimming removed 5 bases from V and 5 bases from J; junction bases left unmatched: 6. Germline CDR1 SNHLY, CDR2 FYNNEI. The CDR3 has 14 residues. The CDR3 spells CASSYRDRGNEQYF. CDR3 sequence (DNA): TGTGCCAGCAGTTACCGGGACAGGGGCAACGAGCAGTACTTC.

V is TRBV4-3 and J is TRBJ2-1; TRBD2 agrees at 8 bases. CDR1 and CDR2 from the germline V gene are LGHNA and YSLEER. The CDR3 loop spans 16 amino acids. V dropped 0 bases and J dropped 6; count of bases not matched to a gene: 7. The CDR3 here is CASSQDFAGGANEQFF. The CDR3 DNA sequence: TGCGCCAGCAGCCAAGATTTTGCGGGAGGCGCCAATGAGCAGTTCTTC.

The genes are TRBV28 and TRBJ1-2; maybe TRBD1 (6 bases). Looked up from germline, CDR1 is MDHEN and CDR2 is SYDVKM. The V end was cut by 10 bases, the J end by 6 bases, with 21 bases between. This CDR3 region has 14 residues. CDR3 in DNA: TGTGCCACCCTCGATCGACAGGAAACAAATGGCTACACCTTC. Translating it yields CATLDRQETNGYTF.

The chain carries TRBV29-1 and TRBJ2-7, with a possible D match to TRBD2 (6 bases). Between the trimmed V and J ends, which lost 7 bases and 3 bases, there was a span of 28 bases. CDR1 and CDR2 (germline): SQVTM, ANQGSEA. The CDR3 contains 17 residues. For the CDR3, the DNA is TGCAGCGCCAGAAGCCCCCGGGAGCACAAAGGGGTCTACGAGCAGTACTTC. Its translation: CSARSPREHKGVYEQYF.

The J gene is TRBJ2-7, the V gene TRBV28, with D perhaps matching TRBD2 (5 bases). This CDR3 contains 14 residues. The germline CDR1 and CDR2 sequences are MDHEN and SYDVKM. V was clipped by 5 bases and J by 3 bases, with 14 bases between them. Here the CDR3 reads CASSLVDLNYEQYF. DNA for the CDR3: TGTGCCAGCAGTCTCGTGGACTTGAACTACGAGCAGTACTTC.

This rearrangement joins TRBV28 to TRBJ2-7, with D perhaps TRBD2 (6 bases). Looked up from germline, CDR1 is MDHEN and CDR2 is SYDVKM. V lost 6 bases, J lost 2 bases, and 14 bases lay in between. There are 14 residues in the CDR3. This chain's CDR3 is CASRSTGLTYEQYF. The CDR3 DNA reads TGTGCCAGCAGATCCACGGGACTCACCTACGAGCAGTACTTC.

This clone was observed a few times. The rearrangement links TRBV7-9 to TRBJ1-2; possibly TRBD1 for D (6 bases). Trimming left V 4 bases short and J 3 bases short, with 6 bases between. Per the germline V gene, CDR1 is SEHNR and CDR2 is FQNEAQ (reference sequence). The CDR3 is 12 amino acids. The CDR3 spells CASSWTDYGYTF. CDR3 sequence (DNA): TGTGCCAGCAGCTGGACAGACTATGGCTACACCTTC.

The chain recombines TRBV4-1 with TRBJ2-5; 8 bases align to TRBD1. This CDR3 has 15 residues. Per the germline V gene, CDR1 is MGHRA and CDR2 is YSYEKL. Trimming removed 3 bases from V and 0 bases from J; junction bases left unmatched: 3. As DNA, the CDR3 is TGCGCCAGCAGCCAGACAGGGGTGTACCAAGAGACCCAGTACTTC. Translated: CASSQTGVYQETQYF.

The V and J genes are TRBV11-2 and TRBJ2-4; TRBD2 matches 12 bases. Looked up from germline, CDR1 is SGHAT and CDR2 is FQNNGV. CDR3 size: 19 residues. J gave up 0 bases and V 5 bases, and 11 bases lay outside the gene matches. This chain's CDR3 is CASSLRTSGEREAKNIQYF. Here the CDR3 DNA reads TGTGCCAGCAGCCTACGGACTAGCGGGGAAAGGGAAGCCAAAAACATTCAGTACTTC.

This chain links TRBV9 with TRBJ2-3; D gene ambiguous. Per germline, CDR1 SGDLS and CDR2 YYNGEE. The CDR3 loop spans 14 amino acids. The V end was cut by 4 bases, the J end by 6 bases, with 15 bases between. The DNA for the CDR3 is TGTGCCAGCAGCCCGAAGTTTCAGAAGGATACGCAGTATTTT. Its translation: CASSPKFQKDTQYF.

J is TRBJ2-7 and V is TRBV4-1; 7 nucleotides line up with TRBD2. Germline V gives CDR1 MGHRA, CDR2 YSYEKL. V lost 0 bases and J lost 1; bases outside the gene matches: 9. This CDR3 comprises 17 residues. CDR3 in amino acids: CASSQEGRSGVSYEQYF. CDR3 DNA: TGCGCCAGCAGCCAAGAAGGGCGAAGCGGGGTTTCCTACGAGCAGTACTTC.

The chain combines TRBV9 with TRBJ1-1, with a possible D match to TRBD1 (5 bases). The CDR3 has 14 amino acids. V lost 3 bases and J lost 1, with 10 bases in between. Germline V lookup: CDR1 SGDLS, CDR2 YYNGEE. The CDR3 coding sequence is TGTGCCAGCAGCGCCTGGGGGGGGAACACTGAAGCTTTCTTT. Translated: CASSAWGGNTEAFF.

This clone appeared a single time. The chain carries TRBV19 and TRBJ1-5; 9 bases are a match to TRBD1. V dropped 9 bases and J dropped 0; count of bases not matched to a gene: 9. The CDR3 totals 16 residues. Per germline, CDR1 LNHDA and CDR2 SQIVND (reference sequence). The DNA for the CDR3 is TGTGCCAGACGGGACAGGGCGGTGGGTAGCAATCAGCCCCAGCATTTT. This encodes CARRDRAVGSNQPQHF.

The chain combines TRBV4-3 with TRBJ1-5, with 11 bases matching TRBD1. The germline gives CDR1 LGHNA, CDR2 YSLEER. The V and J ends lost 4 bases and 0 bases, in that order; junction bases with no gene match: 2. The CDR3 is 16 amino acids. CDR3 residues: CASSRGTGGSNQPQHF. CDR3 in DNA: TGCGCCAGCAGCCGCGGGACAGGGGGTAGCAATCAGCCCCAGCATTTT.

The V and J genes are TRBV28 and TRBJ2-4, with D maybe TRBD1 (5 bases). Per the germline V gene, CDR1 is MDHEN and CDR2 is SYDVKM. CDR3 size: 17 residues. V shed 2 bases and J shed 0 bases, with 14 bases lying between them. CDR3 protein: CASSLRSQALAKNIQYF. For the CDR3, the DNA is TGTGCCAGCAGTTTAAGGTCACAGGCCCTAGCCAAAAACATTCAGTACTTC.

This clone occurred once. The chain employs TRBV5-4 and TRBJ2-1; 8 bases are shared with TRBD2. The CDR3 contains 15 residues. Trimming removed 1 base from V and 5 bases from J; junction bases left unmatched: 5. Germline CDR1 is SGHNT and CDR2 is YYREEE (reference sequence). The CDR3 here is CASSLTGGPHNEQFF. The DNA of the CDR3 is TGTGCCAGCAGCTTGACGGGAGGGCCCCACAATGAGCAGTTCTTC.

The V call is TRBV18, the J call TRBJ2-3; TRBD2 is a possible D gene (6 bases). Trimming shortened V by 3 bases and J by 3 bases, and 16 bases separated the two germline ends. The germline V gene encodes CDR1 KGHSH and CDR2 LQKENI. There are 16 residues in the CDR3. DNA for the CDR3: TGTGCCAGCTCACCGCAGACTAGTATAGTTACAGATACGCAGTATTTT. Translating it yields CASSPQTSIVTDTQYF.

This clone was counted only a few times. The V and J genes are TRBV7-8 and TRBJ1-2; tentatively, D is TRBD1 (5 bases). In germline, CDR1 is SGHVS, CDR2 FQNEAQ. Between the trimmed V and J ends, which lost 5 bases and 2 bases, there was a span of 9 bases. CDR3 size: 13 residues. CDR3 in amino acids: CASSPTANYGYTF. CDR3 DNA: TGTGCCAGCAGCCCGACAGCAAACTATGGCTACACCTTC.

CDR3 in amino acids: CASSNRVGQPQHF. Here the CDR3 DNA reads TGTGCCAGCAGTAACAGGGTTGGCCAGCCCCAGCATTTT. V usage is TRBV27 and J usage is TRBJ1-5, with TRBD1 as a possible D gene (6 bases). The CDR3 length is 13 residues. V dropped 5 bases and J dropped 7 bases, with 12 bases sitting between them. Germline V lookup: CDR1 MNHEY, CDR2 SMNVEV (reference sequence).

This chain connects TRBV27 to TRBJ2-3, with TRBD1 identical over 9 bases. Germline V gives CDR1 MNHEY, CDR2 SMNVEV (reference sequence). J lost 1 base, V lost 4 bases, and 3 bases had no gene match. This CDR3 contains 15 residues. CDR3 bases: TGTGCCAGCAGTTCGTGGACAGGGGGCACAGATACGCAGTATTTT. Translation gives CASSSWTGGTDTQYF.

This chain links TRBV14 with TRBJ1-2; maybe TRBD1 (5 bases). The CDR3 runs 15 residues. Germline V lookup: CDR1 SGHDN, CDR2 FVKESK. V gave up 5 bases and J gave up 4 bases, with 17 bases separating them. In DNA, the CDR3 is TGTGCCAGCAGCGTACAGGTGGCCCCAGTCTATGGCTACACCTTC. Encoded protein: CASSVQVAPVYGYTF. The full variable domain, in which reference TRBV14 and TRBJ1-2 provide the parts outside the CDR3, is EAGVTQFPSHSVIEKGQTVTLRCDPISGHDNLYWYRRVMGKEIKFLLHFVKESKQDESGMPNNRFLAERTGGTYSTLKVQPAELEDSGVYFCASSVQVAPVYGYTFGSGTRLTVV.

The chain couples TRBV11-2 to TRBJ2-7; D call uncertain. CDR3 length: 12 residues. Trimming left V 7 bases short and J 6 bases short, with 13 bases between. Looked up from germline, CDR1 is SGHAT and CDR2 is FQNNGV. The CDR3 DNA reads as TGTGCCAGCACCCCAGAGGTGGGCGAGCAGTACTTC. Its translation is CASTPEVGEQYF.

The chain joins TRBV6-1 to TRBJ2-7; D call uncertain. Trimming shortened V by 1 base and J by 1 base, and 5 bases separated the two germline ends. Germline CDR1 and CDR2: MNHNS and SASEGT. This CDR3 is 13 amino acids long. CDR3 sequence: CASSEGGSYEQYF. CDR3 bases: TGTGCCAGCAGTGAAGGAGGTTCCTACGAGCAGTACTTC.

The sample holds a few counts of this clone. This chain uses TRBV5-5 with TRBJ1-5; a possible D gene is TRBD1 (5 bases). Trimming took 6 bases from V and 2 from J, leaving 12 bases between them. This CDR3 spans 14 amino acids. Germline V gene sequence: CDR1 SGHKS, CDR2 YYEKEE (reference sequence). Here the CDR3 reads CASNQGSGNQPQHF. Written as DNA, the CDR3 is TGTGCCAGCAATCAGGGTTCCGGCAATCAGCCCCAGCATTTT.

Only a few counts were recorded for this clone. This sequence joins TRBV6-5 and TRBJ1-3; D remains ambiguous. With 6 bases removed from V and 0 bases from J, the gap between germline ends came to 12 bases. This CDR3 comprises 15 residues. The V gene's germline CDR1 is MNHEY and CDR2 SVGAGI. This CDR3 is CASSPGSHSGNTIYF. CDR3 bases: TGTGCCAGCAGCCCGGGATCTCACTCTGGAAACACCATATATTTT.

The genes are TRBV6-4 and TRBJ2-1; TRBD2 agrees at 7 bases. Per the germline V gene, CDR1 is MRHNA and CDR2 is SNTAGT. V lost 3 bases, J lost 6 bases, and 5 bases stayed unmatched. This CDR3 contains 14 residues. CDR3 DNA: TGTGCCAGCAGTGAGGCGGGAGCACCCAATGAGCAGTTCTTC. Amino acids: CASSEAGAPNEQFF.